Sequencing of this T cell receptor (beta chain) was carried out in a study of blood T cell repertoires in COVID-19 (TCRdb year 2020). Some background on the complete study: Samples from collaborators originated in the United States, Italy and Spain and spanned both the acute and convalescent phases of COVID-19. The prospective study material was composed of cDNA or gDNA derived from T cells, B-cell-depleted T cells, or PBMCs. Subjects who had been exposed to COVID-19, were actively infected with it, or had recovered from it provided the deeply sampled blood TCRbeta repertoires that made up the dataset. The repertoires were made available in a free public database intended to serve as a resource for research on the immune response to SARS-CoV-2. Samples came from the ongoing ImmuneRACE study (first 160 participants) plus 1,254 subjects from 6 global collaborators. A de-identified subject ID, COVID-19 status, age in years and sex were almost always included in the sample metadata. HLA class I and class II types, where available, came from metadata supplied by the sample provider rather than from assay-based typing. Findings and caveats that apply to the study as a whole: Clinical and demographic metadata were provided uncurated, with the amount varying by source and participant.

Whole blood was collected in K2EDTA tubes by collaborating institutions according to the institutions' own protocols. For TCRbeta analysis, collaborator samples were shipped as frozen whole blood, as isolated PBMCs, or as DNA extracted from either sample type. From V the trimming removes 3 bases and from J it removes 2 bases, while the gene matches leave 4 bases of the junction unaccounted for. The CDR3 contains 15 residues, cysteine and phenylalanine counted. Only the CDR3 part of the read is kept: 45 bases, read in frame from the first base. Via the germline V gene (reference sequence), CDR1 is SGHNT and CDR2 YYREEE. In regard to this clone: Its antigen is not yet known. No much larger clone exists at a distance of one base, and base qualities are not known.

The immunoSEQ Assay, a bias-controlled multiplex PCR, was used to amplify TCRbeta CDR3 regions from genomic DNA. Per the source publication's procedure: The number of nucleated cells in each sample was estimated from the amplification of reference gene primers within the assay. To quantify the absolute abundance of each unique TCRbeta CDR3 rearrangement, sequence reads were collapsed and filtered. Productive Simpson clonality was computed per sample as the square root of Simpson's diversity index over productive rearrangements. Drawn from immuneACCESS, this table holds only the in-frame rearrangements with V and J called that TCRdb kept. Clones are partly lost; checked studies trace under half to an unresolved V gene and leave the rest unexplained. V, J and clone size were drawn from that table, and D and trimming were deduced from the DNA. Within this sample are 100,000 or so clones, with 80% to 85% of them counted one time only. The top ten constitute around 2% of the sample.

This clonotype was sampled from an older man with active or convalescent COVID-19. Sequencing was performed on peripheral blood. The chain links TRBV5-4 with TRBJ1-5, with 8 bases matching TRBD1. The CDR3 has the sequence CASSSQGAGNQPQHF. The DNA is as follows: TGTGCCAGCAGCTCCCAGGGGGCTGGCAATCAGCCCCAGCATTTT. Reference TRBV5-4 and TRBJ1-5 proteins supply the regions before and after the CDR3; the full variable domain is: ETGVTQSPTHLIKTRGQQVTLRCSSQSGHNTVSWYQQALGQGPQFIFQYYREEENGRGNFPPRFSGLQFPNYSSELNVNALELDDSALYLCASSSQGAGNQPQHFGDGTRLSIL.